This TCR beta chain is from a study of CD8+CD57+ T cells in acquired aplastic anemia. Study information: The average for DNA from sorted CD4+ and CD8+ cells was roughly 3 ug. Study conclusions and caveats: A set of approximately 30 CD8+ CDR3 sequences was shared between patients and controls, and these sequences appeared highly expressed in patients. Researchers reported that CD8+ Simpson's diversity was not significantly different in patients versus controls.

With respect to this clonotype: No antigen is known for it.

Sequenced patients had shown CD8+CD57+ cell expansion by flow cytometry. Each patient gave a blood sample that was collected before any therapy had been received. CDR1 is WNHNN and CDR2 is SYGVQD in the germline V gene (reference sequence). The CDR3 runs 15 residues. V gave up 6 bases and J gave up 5 bases, with 19 bases separating them. TCR beta VDJ and CDR3 profiles were obtained from a genomic DNA template. TCRdb reprocessed the reads with MiXCR, giving one entry per CDR3 protein. This sample has 150,000 or so distinct CDR3 sequences; about 52% occur once, and the top ten carry less than 15%. This TCR was recovered from a human donor with aplastic anemia. The sequenced sample was sorted CD4+, CD8+, or CD8+CD57+ T cells (not recorded which) from PBMCs. The chain links TRBV10-1 to TRBJ1-1, with D possibly TRBD1 on 6 matching bases. The CDR3 reads CASSQDRGGGTEAFF. DNA for the CDR3: TGCGCCAGCAGCCAAGATCGAGGGGGGGGGACTGAAGCTTTCTTT.